This T cell receptor (beta chain) is drawn from a study of blood T cells in healthy people across ages. CDR3 size: 14 residues. Trimming cost V 1 base and J 2 bases, with 7 bases left between them. Germline V gives CDR1 SGHTA, CDR2 FQGNSA. The use of a sample-barcoded 5' primer and a J-beta primer mix characterized a second PCR of roughly 7 to 11 cycles. One entry per CDR3 protein results from TCRdb running MiXCR on the 5' RACE reads. This table holds roughly 1 million distinct CDR3 sequences, around 27% found once. Ranging in age from about 6 to 95, the donors were healthy Caucasian individuals from Russia. This sample was shared with a second study, whose subject was T cells of mothers and their children. That source notes: In related and unrelated pairs alike, thymic selection shapes TCR recombination output, with inherited differences minor. Relative to unrelated pairs, biologically related mother-child dyads exhibited marginally greater, non-significant overlap. The search for persistent microchimeric T cell clones detected none.

The chain combines TRBV7-2 with TRBJ2-3, with D unresolved. The sequencing sample was made of blood. The source is a girl aged 2 to 10 in good health. CDR3 region: CASSLEFTTDTQYF. The CDR3 DNA is TGTGCCAGCAGCTTAGAGTTTACCACAGATACGCAGTATTTT.